This T cell receptor (beta chain) came from a study of blood T cell repertoires in COVID-19. The authors' processing: Amplifying reference gene primers gave estimates of nucleated cell counts. Data came from immunoSEQ multiplex PCR; TCRdb stores just in-frame clones and leaves some out. Clone size and V and J calls were adopted from that table, with D and trimming inferred from the DNA. Of 380,000 or so clones listed, roughly 87% were seen once; the top ten hold around 2.1%. Participants' own reports of clinical history determined their cohort assignment. The V gene end was trimmed by 4 bases and the J gene end by 4 bases; junction bases not matched to a gene: 8. The CDR3 contains 16 residues. Germline lookup yields CDR1 SGDLS and CDR2 YYNGEE.

The chain carries TRBV9 and TRBJ2-1; TRBD2 agrees at 10 bases. The source is a woman aged 40 to 55 with acute COVID-19. The sample taken for sequencing was PBMCs or T cells enriched from blood (not recorded which). The CDR3 sequence is CASSRTGLAEYNEQFF. Here the CDR3 DNA reads TGTGCCAGCAGCCGTACCGGACTAGCGGAATACAATGAGCAGTTCTTC.